This T cell receptor (beta chain) comes out of a study of a mutant IDH1 vaccine in newly diagnosed glioma. At the level of the study: Earlier treatment was radiotherapy, temozolomide, or both, with most getting both.

Generated by immunoSEQ multiplex PCR, the TCRdb table keeps only in-frame clones and is missing some. In the table there are about 94,000 clones, around nine tenths of which are singletons. As concerns this clone: Its antigen is unidentified.

As to time point: week 47, end of study. All doses held 300 ug of mutant IDH1 20-mer peptide, with topical imiquimod. At weeks 1, 3, 5, 7, 11, 15, 19 and 23, patients received a vaccination, eight in all. Donors harbored newly found WHO grade 3 or 4 IDH1-mutant, ATRX-lost astrocytomas. Germline loops: CDR1 KGHSH, CDR2 LQKENI. The CDR3 is 14 amino acids. V gave up 3 bases and J gave up 3 bases, with 11 bases separating them. The source is a woman between 50 and 59 years old with glioma. The J gene is TRBJ1-2, the V gene TRBV18, with D uncertain. The sequences come from PBMCs, collected from a glioma patient whose treatment included an IDH1 peptide vaccine. The CDR3 DNA reads as TGTGCCAGCTCACCGTTGCAGACCGACTATGGCTACACCTTC. Residues: CASSPLQTDYGYTF. Using reference TRBV18 and TRBJ1-2 for the parts outside the CDR3, the full variable domain is NAGVMQNPRHLVRRRGQEARLRCSPMKGHSHVYWYRQLPEEGLKFMVYLQKENIIDESGMPKERFSAEFPKEGPSILRIQQVVRGDSAAYFCASSPLQTDYGYTFGSGTRLTVV.